The entry below gives a single T cell receptor beta chain sequence along with its context. This clonotype was seen only a few times. It lacks a known antigen. Base-call qualities are not available, and no considerably larger clone is one nucleotide away. The sample belongs to a study of response to subunit inactivated influenza vaccine (dated by TCRdb to the late 2010s). In terms of the full investigation: To follow how T cells responded to a trivalent subunit inactivated influenza vaccine, the researchers relied on deep quantitative profiling of the T cell receptor repertoire. The research as a whole found: The authors proposed that each seasonal influenza vaccination may bring in only a limited number of new T cells.

The protocol used for the library was RT-PCR. Sequencer: Illumina HiSeq 2500. TCRdb reanalyzed the raw reads on its own, using fastp at Q25 for trimming and MiXCR for clone calling, and kept in-frame beta chains. A single entry per CDR3 protein holds the most common genes and DNA from its merged rows. Across this sample there are about 780,000 distinct CDR3 sequences, with roughly 20% seen only once. Roughly a tenth of the sample rests with the top ten. Cut back by 7 bases and 6 bases, the V and J ends lie 22 bases apart. CDR1 and CDR2, looked up from the germline V gene, are SGHTA and FQGNSA. From the cysteine through the phenylalanine, the CDR3 covers 16 amino acids. The kept DNA is CDR3 alone, 48 bases in frame from the first base.

This chain joins TRBV7-2 to TRBJ2-1; confidence is insufficient to name the D gene. This clonotype was sampled from a man aged 45 to 65 who received an inactivated influenza vaccine. Donor details come from another sample of the same person, matched by shared clones. The sample was PBMCs from blood, taken roughly 5 days after vaccination. The CDR3 here reads CASNRMSRVGRNEQFF. DNA sequence: TGTGCCAGCAACAGAATGAGCCGAGTAGGCCGCAATGAGCAGTTCTTC.